This T cell receptor beta chain was captured in a study of molecular identifiers for immune sequencing clone quantification. Study as a whole: With replicates, the RNA of around 18,000 or 91,000 naive CD8 cells was split five ways and four were sequenced.

For bulk TCR libraries, previously described methods and listed TCR primers were used. TCRdb processed the PCR reads anew with MiXCR; each CDR3 protein has one entry. The sample consists of about 320,000 distinct CDR3 sequences, over 20% of them appearing once. This clonotype was detected ten times or more. V was cut by 3 bases and J by 6 bases, with 17 bases left in between. This CDR3 region has 15 residues. Germline V lookup: CDR1 KGHSH, CDR2 LQKENI. Libraries of naive CD8 cells were prepared from roughly 18,000 to 920,000 sorted cells using 10%, 30% or 50% RNA. Sorted naive CD8 T cells were those defined as CD8+CD4-CCR7+CD45RA+.

The sample taken for sequencing was naive CD8+ T cells from blood, with Jurkat cell RNA spiked in. Specified subset: FACS-sorted CD8+CD4-CCR7+CD45RA+ naive T cells. The TCR originated in a human donor in good health. Some libraries in this study had Jurkat cell RNA spiked in. J is TRBJ1-2 and V is TRBV18, with D unclear. The CDR3 region is CASSPHPNTPNGYTF. The CDR3, as DNA: TGTGCCAGCTCACCTCATCCAAATACCCCGAATGGCTACACCTTC.